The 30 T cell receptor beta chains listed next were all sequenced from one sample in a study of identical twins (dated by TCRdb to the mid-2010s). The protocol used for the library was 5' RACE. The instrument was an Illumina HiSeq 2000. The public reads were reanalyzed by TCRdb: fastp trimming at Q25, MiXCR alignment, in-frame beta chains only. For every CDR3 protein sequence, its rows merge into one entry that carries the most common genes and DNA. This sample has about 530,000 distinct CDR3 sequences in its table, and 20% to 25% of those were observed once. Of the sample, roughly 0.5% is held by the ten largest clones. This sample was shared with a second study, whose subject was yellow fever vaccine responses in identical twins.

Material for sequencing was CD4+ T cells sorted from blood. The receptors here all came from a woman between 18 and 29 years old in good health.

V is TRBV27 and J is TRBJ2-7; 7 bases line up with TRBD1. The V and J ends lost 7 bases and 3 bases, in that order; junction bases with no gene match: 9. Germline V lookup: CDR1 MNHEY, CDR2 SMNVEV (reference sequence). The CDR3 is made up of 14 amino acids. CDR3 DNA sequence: TGTGCCAGCACGCGGACAGGTCGCGGCTACGAGCAGTACTTC. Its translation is CASTRTGRGYEQYF.

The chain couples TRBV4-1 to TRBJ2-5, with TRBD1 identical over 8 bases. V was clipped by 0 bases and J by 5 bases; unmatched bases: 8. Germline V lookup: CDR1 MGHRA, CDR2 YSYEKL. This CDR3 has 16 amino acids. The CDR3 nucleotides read TGCGCCAGCAGCCAAGACCTTGGACAGGGATTGGAGACCCAGTACTTC. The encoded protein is CASSQDLGQGLETQYF.

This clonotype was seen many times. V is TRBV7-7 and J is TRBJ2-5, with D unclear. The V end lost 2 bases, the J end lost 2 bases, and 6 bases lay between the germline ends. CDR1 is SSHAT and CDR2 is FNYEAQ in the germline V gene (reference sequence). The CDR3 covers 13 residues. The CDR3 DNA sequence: TGTGCCAGCAGCTTAAGTCTACAAGAGACCCAGTACTTC. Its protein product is CASSLSLQETQYF.

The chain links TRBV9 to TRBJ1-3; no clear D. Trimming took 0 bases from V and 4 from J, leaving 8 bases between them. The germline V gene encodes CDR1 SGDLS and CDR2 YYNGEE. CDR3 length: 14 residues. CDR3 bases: TGTGCCAGCAGCGTAGCTGGGGTCGGAAACACCATATATTTT. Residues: CASSVAGVGNTIYF.

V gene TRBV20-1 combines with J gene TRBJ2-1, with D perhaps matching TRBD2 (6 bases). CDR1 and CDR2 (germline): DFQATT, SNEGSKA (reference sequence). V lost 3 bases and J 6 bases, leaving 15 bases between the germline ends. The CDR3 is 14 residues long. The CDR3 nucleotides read TGCAGTGCTAGCCTTGAGGGACTGGGCAATGAGCAGTTCTTC. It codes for CSASLEGLGNEQFF.

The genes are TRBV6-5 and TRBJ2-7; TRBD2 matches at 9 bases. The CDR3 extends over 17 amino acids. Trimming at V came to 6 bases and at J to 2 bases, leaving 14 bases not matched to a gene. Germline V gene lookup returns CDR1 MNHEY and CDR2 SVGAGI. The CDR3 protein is CASRYGSQPSGTYEQYF. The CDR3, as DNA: TGTGCCAGCAGGTACGGGTCCCAGCCTAGCGGGACCTACGAGCAGTACTTC.

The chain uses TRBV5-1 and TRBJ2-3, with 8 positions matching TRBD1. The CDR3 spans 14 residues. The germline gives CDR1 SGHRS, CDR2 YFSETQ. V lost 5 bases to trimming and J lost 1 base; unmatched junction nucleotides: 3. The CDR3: CASRQGAGTDTQYF. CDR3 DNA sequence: TGCGCCAGCAGGCAGGGGGCAGGCACAGATACGCAGTATTTT. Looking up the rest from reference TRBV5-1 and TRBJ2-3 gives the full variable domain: KAGVTQTPRYLIKTRGQQVTLSCSPISGHRSVSWYQQTPGQGLQFLFEYFSETQRNKGNFPGRFSGRQFSNSRSEMNVSTLELGDSALYLCASRQGAGTDTQYFGPGTRLTVL.

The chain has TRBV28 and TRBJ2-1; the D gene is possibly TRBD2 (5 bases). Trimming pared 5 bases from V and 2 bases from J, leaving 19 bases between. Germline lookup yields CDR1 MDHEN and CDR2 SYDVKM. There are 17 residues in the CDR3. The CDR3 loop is CASSPFIGSGAYNEQFF. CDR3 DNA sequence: TGTGCCAGCAGTCCCTTTATTGGGAGTGGGGCCTACAATGAGCAGTTCTTC.

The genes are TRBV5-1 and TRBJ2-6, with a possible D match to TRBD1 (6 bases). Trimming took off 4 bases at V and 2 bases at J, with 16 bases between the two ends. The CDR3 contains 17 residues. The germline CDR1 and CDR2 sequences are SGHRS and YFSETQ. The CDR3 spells CASSPGTPTAGANVLTF. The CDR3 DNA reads TGCGCCAGCAGCCCCGGGACACCCACTGCTGGGGCCAACGTCCTGACTTTC.

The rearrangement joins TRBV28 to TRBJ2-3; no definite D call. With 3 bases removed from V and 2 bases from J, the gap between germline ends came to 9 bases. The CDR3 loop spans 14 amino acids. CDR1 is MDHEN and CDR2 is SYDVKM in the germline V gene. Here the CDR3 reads CASSFEPFTDTQYF. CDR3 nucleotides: TGTGCCAGCAGTTTCGAACCGTTCACAGATACGCAGTATTTT.

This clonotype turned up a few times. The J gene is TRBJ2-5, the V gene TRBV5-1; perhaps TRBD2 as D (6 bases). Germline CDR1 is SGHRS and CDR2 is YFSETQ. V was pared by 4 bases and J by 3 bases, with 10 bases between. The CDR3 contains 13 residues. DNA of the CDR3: TGCGCCAGCAGCACGGGACTTGAAGAGACCCAGTACTTC. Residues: CASSTGLEETQYF.

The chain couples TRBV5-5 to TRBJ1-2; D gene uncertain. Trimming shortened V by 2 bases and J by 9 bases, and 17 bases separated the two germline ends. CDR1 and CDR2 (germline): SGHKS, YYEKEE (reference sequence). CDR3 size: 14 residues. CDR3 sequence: CASSFEVYHGSYTF. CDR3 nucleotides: TGTGCCAGCAGCTTTGAGGTTTACCACGGGAGCTACACCTTC.

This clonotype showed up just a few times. CDR3: CASGGQNQPQHF. The CDR3 bases are TGTGCCAGTGGGGGACAGAATCAGCCCCAGCATTTT. The chain recombines TRBV12-3 or TRBV12-4 with TRBJ1-5; 7 bases match TRBD1. Losses at the gene ends were 9 bases for V and 4 bases for J; bases not matched to a gene: 3. The CDR3 length is 12 residues.

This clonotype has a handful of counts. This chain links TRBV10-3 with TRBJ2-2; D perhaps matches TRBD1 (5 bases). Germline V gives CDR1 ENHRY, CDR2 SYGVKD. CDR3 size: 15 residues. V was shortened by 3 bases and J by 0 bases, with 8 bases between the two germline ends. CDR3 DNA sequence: TGTGCCATCAGTGACCGACAGTCGAACACCGGGGAGCTGTTTTTT. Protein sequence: CAISDRQSNTGELFF.

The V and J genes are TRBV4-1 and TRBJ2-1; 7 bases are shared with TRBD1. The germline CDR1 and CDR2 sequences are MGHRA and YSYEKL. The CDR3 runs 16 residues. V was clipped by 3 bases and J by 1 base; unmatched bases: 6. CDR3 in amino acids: CASSQETGKSYNEQFF. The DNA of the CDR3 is TGCGCCAGCAGCCAGGAGACAGGGAAGTCCTACAATGAGCAGTTCTTC.

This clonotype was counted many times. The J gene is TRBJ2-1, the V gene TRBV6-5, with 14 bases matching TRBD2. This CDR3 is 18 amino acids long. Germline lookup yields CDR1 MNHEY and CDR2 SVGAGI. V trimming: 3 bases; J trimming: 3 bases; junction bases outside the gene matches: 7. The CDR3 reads CASSYLGLAGVLYNEQFF. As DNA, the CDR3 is TGTGCCAGCAGTTATTTGGGACTAGCGGGAGTACTCTACAATGAGCAGTTCTTC.

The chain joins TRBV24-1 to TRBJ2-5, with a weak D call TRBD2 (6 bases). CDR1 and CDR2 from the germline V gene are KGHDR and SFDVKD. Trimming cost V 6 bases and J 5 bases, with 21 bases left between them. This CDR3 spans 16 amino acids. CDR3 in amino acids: CATSQPGGPSTETQYF. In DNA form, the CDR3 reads TGTGCCACCAGTCAGCCCGGGGGACCCTCTACGGAGACCCAGTACTTC.

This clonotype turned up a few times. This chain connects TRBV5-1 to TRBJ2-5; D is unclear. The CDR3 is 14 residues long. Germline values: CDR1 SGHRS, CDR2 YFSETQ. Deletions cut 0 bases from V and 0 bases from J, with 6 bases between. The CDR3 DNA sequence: TGCGCCAGCAGCTTGGTTTTGAACCAAGAGACCCAGTACTTC. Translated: CASSLVLNQETQYF. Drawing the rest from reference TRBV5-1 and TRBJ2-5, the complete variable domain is KAGVTQTPRYLIKTRGQQVTLSCSPISGHRSVSWYQQTPGQGLQFLFEYFSETQRNKGNFPGRFSGRQFSNSRSEMNVSTLELGDSALYLCASSLVLNQETQYFGPGTRLLVL.

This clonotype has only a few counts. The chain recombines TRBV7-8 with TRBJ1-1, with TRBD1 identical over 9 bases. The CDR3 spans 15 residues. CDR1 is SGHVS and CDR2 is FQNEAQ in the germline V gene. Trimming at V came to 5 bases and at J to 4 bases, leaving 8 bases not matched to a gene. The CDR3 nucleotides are TGTGCCAGCAGCCCGAAGACAGGGGGGTTCACTGAAGCTTTCTTT. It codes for CASSPKTGGFTEAFF. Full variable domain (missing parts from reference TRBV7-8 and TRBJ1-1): GAGVSQSPRYKVAKRGQDVALRCDPISGHVSLFWYQQALGQGPEFLTYFQNEAQLDKSGLPSDRFFAERPEGSVSTLKIQRTQQEDSAVYLCASSPKTGGFTEAFFGQGTRLTVV.

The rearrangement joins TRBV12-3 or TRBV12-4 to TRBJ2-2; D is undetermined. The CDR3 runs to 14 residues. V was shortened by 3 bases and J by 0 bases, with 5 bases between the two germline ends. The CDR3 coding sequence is TGTGCCAGCAGTTTTGTCCCGAACACCGGGGAGCTGTTTTTT. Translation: CASSFVPNTGELFF.

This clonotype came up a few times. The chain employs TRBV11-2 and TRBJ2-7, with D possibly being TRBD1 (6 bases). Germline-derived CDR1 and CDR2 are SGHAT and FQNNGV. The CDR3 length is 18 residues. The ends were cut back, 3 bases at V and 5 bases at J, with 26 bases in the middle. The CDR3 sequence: CASSFSLRGESNRNEQYF. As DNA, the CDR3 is TGTGCCAGCAGCTTTTCACTCAGGGGCGAGTCTAATAGGAACGAGCAGTACTTC.

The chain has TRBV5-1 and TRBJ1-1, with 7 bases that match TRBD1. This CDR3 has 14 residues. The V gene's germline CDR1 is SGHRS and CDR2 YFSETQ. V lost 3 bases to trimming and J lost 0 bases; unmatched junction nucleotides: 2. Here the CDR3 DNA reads TGCGCCAGCAGCTCGACAGGGTTGAACACTGAAGCTTTCTTT. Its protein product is CASSSTGLNTEAFF. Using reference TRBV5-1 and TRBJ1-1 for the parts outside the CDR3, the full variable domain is KAGVTQTPRYLIKTRGQQVTLSCSPISGHRSVSWYQQTPGQGLQFLFEYFSETQRNKGNFPGRFSGRQFSNSRSEMNVSTLELGDSALYLCASSSTGLNTEAFFGQGTRLTVV.

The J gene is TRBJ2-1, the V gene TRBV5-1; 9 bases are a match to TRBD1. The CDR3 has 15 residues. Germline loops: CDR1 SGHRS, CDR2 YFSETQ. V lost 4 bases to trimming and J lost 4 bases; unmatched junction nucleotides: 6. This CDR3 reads CASSNGQGSYNEQFF. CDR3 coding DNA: TGCGCCAGCAGCAATGGACAGGGGTCGTACAATGAGCAGTTCTTC.

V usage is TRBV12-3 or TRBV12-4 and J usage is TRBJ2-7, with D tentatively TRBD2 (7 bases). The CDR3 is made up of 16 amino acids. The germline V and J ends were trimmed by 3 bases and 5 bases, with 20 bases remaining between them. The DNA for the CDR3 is TGTGCCAGCAGTTTTGCCTACAGGGCGGGAGCCCACGAGCAGTACTTC. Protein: CASSFAYRAGAHEQYF.

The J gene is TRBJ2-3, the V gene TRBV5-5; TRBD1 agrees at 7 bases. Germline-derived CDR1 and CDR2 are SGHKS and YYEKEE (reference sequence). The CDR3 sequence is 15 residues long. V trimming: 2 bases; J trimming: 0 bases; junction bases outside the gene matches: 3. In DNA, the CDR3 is TGTGCCAGCAGCTTTCACAGGGGTAGCACAGATACGCAGTATTTT. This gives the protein CASSFHRGSTDTQYF. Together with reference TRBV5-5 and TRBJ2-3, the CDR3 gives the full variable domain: DAGVTQSPTHLIKTRGQQVTLRCSPISGHKSVSWYQQVLGQGPQFIFQYYEKEERGRGNFPDRFSARQFPNYSSELNVNALLLGDSALYLCASSFHRGSTDTQYFGPGTRLTVL.

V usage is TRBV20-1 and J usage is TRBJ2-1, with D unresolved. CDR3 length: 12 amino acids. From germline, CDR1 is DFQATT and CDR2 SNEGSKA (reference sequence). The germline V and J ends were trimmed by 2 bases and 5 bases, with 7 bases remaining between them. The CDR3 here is CSARRYDNEQFF. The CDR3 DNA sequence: TGCAGTGCTAGACGGTACGACAATGAGCAGTTCTTC.

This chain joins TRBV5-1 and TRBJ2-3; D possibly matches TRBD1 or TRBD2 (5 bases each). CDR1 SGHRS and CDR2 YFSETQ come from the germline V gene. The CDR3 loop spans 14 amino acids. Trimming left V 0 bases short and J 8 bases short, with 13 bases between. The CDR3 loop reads CASSLESGGGTQYF. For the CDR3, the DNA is TGCGCCAGCAGCTTGGAGTCCGGTGGGGGTACGCAGTATTTT.

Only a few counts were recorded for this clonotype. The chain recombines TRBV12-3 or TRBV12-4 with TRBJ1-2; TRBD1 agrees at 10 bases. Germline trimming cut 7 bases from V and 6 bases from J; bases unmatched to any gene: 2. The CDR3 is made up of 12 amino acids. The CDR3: CASIGTGDGYTF. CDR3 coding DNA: TGTGCCAGCATTGGGACAGGGGATGGCTACACCTTC.

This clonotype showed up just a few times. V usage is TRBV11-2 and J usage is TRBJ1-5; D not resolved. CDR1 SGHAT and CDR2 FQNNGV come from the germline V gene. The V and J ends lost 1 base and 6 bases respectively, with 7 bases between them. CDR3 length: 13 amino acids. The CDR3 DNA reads TGTGCCAGCAGCTTAGCAGAGGGTCAGCCCCAGCATTTT. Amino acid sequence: CASSLAEGQPQHF.

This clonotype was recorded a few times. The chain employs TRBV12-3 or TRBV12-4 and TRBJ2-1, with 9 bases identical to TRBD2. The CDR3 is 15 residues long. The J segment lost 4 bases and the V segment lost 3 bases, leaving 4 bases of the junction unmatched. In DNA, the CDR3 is TGTGCCAGCAGTTTCGGAGCGGGGGGATACAATGAGCAGTTCTTC. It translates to CASSFGAGGYNEQFF.